Sequencing of this TCR beta chain was carried out in a study of blood T cell repertoires in COVID-19. The overall study: Spain, Italy and the United States supplied samples that represented acute and convalescent COVID-19. Sources were T cells, B-cell-depleted T cells, or PBMCs; the material itself was cDNA or gDNA.

Here immunoSEQ multiplex PCR was the method, and the copy in TCRdb shows in-frame clones only, minus some. Of 300,000 to 350,000 clones in the sample, 90% were seen once. The CDR3 covers 13 residues. Per the germline V gene, CDR1 is KGHDR and CDR2 is SFDVKD. The V gene end was trimmed by 5 bases and the J gene end by 8 bases; junction bases not matched to a gene: 4. This sequence was found in a woman aged 18-30 years with acute COVID-19. The specimen sequenced was PBMCs or T cells enriched from blood (not recorded which). This chain connects TRBV24-1 to TRBJ1-2, with TRBD1 identical over 10 bases. CDR3 coding DNA: TGTGCCACCAGTGGCGGGACAGGGGTAGGCTACACCTTC. Amino acids: CATSGGTGVGYTF.